The present entry profiles one T cell receptor beta chain with its context. The antigen is not known. This entry comes from a study of T cell responses to AZD1222 COVID-19 vaccine. CDR1 MGHDK and CDR2 SYGVNS come from the germline V gene. This CDR3 region has 14 residues. V was trimmed by 3 bases and J by 7 bases, leaving 13 bases between them. Only in-frame clones appear in the TCRdb table, and some are missing; sequencing was by immunoSEQ multiplex PCR. Of 140,000 to 150,000 clones in the sample, more than 70% were seen once. The study, taken as a whole, reports: Baseline seropositivity characterized only a handful of AZD1222 recipients. Vaccination with two AZD1222 doses was followed by a rise in Spike-specific TCR breadth and depth. Spike was spanned by vaccine-associated CD4 TCRs, with dominance at 160-218 and 743-854.

The sequence was obtained from an adult in good health. The chain is built from TRBV25-1 and TRBJ1-5; D remains ambiguous. The sample consisted of peripheral blood, taken on day 0 of AZD1222 vaccination. CDR3 nucleotide sequence: TGTGCCAGCAGTGACCCTGGGTACGGCCAGCCCCAGCATTTT. Translated: CASSDPGYGQPQHF.